A single sample gave rise to the 21 T cell receptor beta chains below, sequenced in a study of T cells in narcolepsy. Produced via immunoSEQ multiplex PCR; TCRdb's table is partial and in-frame only. Among around 30,000 clones listed, roughly four fifths were seen once. Material: CD45RA- memory CD4+ T cells from PBMCs. The receptors derive from a human donor with narcolepsy.

The gene calls are TRBV19 and TRBJ2-1; 10 positions match TRBD2. Germline V gene sequence: CDR1 LNHDA, CDR2 SQIVND (reference sequence). V lost 9 bases to trimming and J lost 8 bases; unmatched junction nucleotides: 10. The CDR3 is 14 residues long. CDR3 loop: CASQSGGAGYEQFF. In DNA form, the CDR3 reads TGTGCCAGCCAGAGCGGGGGGGCCGGGTATGAGCAGTTCTTC.

This clone was seen a few times. The chain links TRBV5-6 to TRBJ1-3; D unresolved. In germline, CDR1 is SGHDT, CDR2 YYEEEE. Trimming took 3 bases from V and 4 from J, leaving 2 bases between them. This CDR3 spans 11 amino acids. DNA of the CDR3: TGTGCCAGCAGCTACGGAAACACCATATATTTT. Its translation: CASSYGNTIYF.

The rearrangement joins TRBV5-6 to TRBJ2-7; D is possibly TRBD1 (5 bases). The V end was cut by 0 bases, the J end by 5 bases, with 6 bases between. Germline V lookup: CDR1 SGHDT, CDR2 YYEEEE. There are 12 residues in the CDR3. CDR3 in DNA: TGTGCCAGCAGCTTGGAGGGGAACGAGCAGTACTTC. Its translation is CASSLEGNEQYF.

The chain uses TRBV25-1 and TRBJ1-2, with D perhaps TRBD1 (5 bases). CDR1 MGHDK and CDR2 SYGVNS come from the germline V gene. The CDR3 contains 13 residues. Trimming cost V 7 bases and J 4 bases, with 13 bases left between them. CDR3 DNA sequence: TGTGCCAGCACCACCAGGGTGGGCTATGGCTACACCTTC. This codes for CASTTRVGYGYTF.

The gene calls are TRBV5-4 and TRBJ2-7; 10 bases align to TRBD1. The CDR3 extends over 14 amino acids. V shed 3 bases, J shed 4 bases, and the junction held 4 bases outside the gene matches. Germline loops: CDR1 SGHNT, CDR2 YYREEE (reference sequence). DNA for the CDR3: TGTGCCAGCAGCTCGGGACAGGGGCAATACGAGCAGTACTTC. Translating gives CASSSGQGQYEQYF.

This chain links TRBV7-8 with TRBJ2-7; no reliable D call. Germline loops: CDR1 SGHVS, CDR2 FQNEAQ. The CDR3 totals 15 residues. The V end lost 1 base, the J end lost 7 bases, and 17 bases lay between the germline ends. The CDR3 DNA reads as TGTGCCAGCAGCTTAGGCTCCCACCTTACGTTGGAGCAGTACTTC. Residues: CASSLGSHLTLEQYF.

The rearrangement uses TRBV9 and TRBJ2-3; 7 bases match TRBD2. Germline CDR1 reads SGDLS; CDR2 reads YYNGEE. V lost 2 bases, J lost 6 bases, and 6 bases stayed unmatched. The CDR3 spans 14 residues. CDR3 nucleotides: TGTGCCAGCAGCGTTAGCGGGTTGTCTGATACGCAGTATTTT. The encoded protein is CASSVSGLSDTQYF. Variable domain in full (rest from reference TRBV9 and TRBJ2-3): DSGVTQTPKHLITATGQRVTLRCSPRSGDLSVYWYQQSLDQGLQFLIQYYNGEERAKGNILERFSAQQFPDLHSELNLSSLELGDSALYFCASSVSGLSDTQYFGPGTRLTVL.

In this sample, this clone turned up once. The chain combines TRBV11-3 with TRBJ2-1, with D uncertain. Per the germline V gene, CDR1 is SGHNT and CDR2 is YENEEA. This CDR3 has 12 residues. Trimming pared 5 bases from V and 7 bases from J, leaving 9 bases between. The CDR3: CASSPGRNEQFF. Here the CDR3 DNA reads TGTGCCAGCAGCCCCGGTCGGAATGAGCAGTTCTTC.

V and J are TRBV6-6 and TRBJ2-2, with 12 bases matching TRBD2. Germline loops: CDR1 MNHNY, CDR2 SVGAGI (reference sequence). The CDR3 has 15 residues. The junction had 4 bases not matched to a gene; V was cut back by 5 bases and J by 6 bases. The CDR3 spells CASSPLAGGAGELFF. The CDR3, as DNA: TGTGCCAGCAGTCCACTAGCGGGGGGAGCCGGGGAGCTGTTTTTT.

CDR3 in amino acids: CASSRWTGRSNEQFF. In nucleotides, the CDR3 is TGTGCCAGCAGCCGATGGACAGGGCGGAGCAATGAGCAGTTCTTC. V is TRBV7-2 and J is TRBJ2-1; 8 bases line up with TRBD1. V lost 5 bases and J lost 6; bases outside the gene matches: 9. Germline V lookup: CDR1 SGHTA, CDR2 FQGNSA. There are 15 residues in the CDR3.

J is TRBJ1-4 and V is TRBV25-1, with D possibly TRBD1 on 5 matching bases. Trimming pared 6 bases from V and 8 bases from J, leaving 13 bases between. The germline gives CDR1 MGHDK, CDR2 SYGVNS. The CDR3 is made up of 13 amino acids. CDR3 bases: TGTGCCAGCAGCAGACAGACTGGGGAAAAACTGTTTTTT. This encodes CASSRQTGEKLFF.

The genes are TRBV7-6 and TRBJ2-7; 12 bases are a match to TRBD2. There are 16 residues in the CDR3. After removal of 4 bases from V and 2 bases from J, the junction contained 6 bases not matched to a gene. The germline V gene encodes CDR1 SGHVS and CDR2 FNYEAQ. CDR3: CASSYRTSGVPYEQYF. Written as DNA, the CDR3 is TGTGCCAGCAGCTATCGGACTAGCGGGGTCCCCTACGAGCAGTACTTC.

The chain couples TRBV29-1 to TRBJ2-7; perhaps TRBD2 as D (6 bases). V was clipped by 5 bases and J by 7 bases, with 15 bases between them. Germline V gene sequence: CDR1 SQVTM, CDR2 ANQGSEA. The CDR3 is 12 amino acids. The CDR3 loop is CSVRTSRLEQYF. Here the CDR3 DNA reads TGCAGCGTTCGAACTAGCCGTTTGGAGCAGTACTTC.

This rearrangement joins TRBV21-1 to TRBJ2-1; whether TRBD2, the table's D call, matches the DNA was not checked. TRBV21-1 is termed a pseudogene. The CDR3 has 17 amino acids. CDR3 DNA: TGTGCCAGCAGCAAAGTTAGGGGACTGTTTTCCTACAATGAGCAGTTCTTC. Encoded protein: CASSKVRGLFSYNEQFF.

This chain links TRBV7-9 with TRBJ2-5; no definite D call. Germline V gene lookup returns CDR1 SEHNR and CDR2 FQNEAQ (reference sequence). The CDR3 totals 14 residues. The V and J ends lost 6 bases and 7 bases respectively, with 18 bases between them. The DNA for the CDR3 is TGTGCCAGCAGGACCGTGGGCTTAACTGCGACCCAGTACTTC. Protein: CASRTVGLTATQYF.

The genes are TRBV6-5 and TRBJ2-2, with TRBD2 matching over 11 bases. The V gene's germline CDR1 is MNHEY and CDR2 SVGAGI. The CDR3 length is 15 residues. Trimming took 2 bases from V and 6 from J; bases not matched to a gene: 2. CDR3 sequence (DNA): TGTGCCAGCAGTTACACTAGCGGGAGCGCCGGGGAGCTGTTTTTT. Translation: CASSYTSGSAGELFF.

This sequence joins TRBV6-1 and TRBJ1-1, with 7 bases lining up with TRBD1. V dropped 4 bases and J dropped 3; count of bases not matched to a gene: 2. CDR3 size: 13 residues. Per germline, CDR1 MNHNS and CDR2 SASEGT. The CDR3 region has the DNA TGTGCCAGCAGTGGCAGGGGGTACACTGAAGCTTTCTTT. Encoded protein: CASSGRGYTEAFF.

This clone appeared once. The chain carries TRBV7-6 and TRBJ2-5; 11 bases align to TRBD2. V shed 4 bases and J 7 bases; nucleotides not matched to a gene: 14. Germline CDR1 is SGHVS and CDR2 is FNYEAQ. CDR3 length: 17 amino acids. CDR3 sequence reads: CASSSASGTSGPGTQYF. As DNA, the CDR3 is TGTGCCAGCAGCTCCGCCTCCGGGACTAGCGGCCCTGGGACCCAGTACTTC.

In its sample, this clone was seen once. V usage is TRBV2 and J usage is TRBJ2-1; 8 bases fit TRBD1. Germline trimming cut 7 bases from V and 2 bases from J; bases unmatched to any gene: 4. Germline CDR1 is SNHLY and CDR2 is FYNNEI. There are 14 residues in the CDR3. The CDR3 region has the DNA TGTGCCAGCACTAAGACAGGGGCCTACAATGAGCAGTTCTTC. This translates into CASTKTGAYNEQFF.

This clone was recorded once. V and J are TRBV4-1 and TRBJ1-6; 10 nucleotides agree with TRBD1. V trimming: 5 bases; J trimming: 11 bases; junction bases outside the gene matches: 9. The V gene's germline CDR1 is MGHRA and CDR2 YSYEKL. There are 15 residues in the CDR3. As DNA, the CDR3 is TGCGCCAGCAGCTCCACTCCGGGACAGGGGACACCCCTCCACTTT. Translating it yields CASSSTPGQGTPLHF.

This clone was seen just once. The chain combines TRBV30 with TRBJ1-4; no clear D. The germline V and J ends were trimmed by 3 bases and 4 bases, with 9 bases remaining between them. The CDR3 contains 13 residues. Germline loops: CDR1 GTSNPN, CDR2 SVGIG (reference sequence). Written as DNA, the CDR3 is TGTGCCTGGAGGGTATTTGGTAATGAAAAACTGTTTTTT. Its protein product is CAWRVFGNEKLFF.